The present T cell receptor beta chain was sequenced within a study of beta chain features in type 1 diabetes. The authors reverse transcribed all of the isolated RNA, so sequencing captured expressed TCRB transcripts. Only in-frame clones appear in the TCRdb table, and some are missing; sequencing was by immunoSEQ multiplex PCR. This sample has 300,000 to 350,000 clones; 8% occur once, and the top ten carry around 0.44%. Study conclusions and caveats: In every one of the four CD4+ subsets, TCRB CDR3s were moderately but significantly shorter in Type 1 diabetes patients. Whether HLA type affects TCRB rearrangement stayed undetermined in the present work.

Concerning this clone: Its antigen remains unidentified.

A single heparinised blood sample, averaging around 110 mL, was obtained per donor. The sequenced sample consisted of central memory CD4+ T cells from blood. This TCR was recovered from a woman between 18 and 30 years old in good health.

The CDR3 sequence is CASSGTSSDYGYTF. The CDR3 coding sequence is TGTGCCAGCAGTGGGACCTCTTCGGACTATGGCTACACCTTC. This chain links TRBV25-1 with TRBJ1-2, with no clear D. The CDR3 is 14 residues long. The V end lost 4 bases, the J end lost 3 bases, and 12 bases lay between the germline ends. Germline CDR1 reads MGHDK; CDR2 reads SYGVNS.